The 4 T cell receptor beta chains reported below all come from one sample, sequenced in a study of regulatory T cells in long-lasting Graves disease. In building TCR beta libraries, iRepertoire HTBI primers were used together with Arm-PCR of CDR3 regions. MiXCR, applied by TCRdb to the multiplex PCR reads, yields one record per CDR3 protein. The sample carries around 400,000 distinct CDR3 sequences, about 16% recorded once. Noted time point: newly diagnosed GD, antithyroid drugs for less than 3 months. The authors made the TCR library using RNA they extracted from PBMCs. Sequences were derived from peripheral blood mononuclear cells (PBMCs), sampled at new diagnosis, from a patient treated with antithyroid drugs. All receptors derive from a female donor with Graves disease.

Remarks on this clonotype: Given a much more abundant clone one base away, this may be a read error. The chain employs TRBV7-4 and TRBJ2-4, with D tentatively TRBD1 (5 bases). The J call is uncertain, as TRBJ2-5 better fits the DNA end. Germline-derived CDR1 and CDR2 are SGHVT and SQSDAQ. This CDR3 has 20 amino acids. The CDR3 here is CASSLEGAPDSFKVGETQYF. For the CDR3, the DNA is TGTGCCAGCAGCTTAGAAGGGGCCCCGGATTCGTTTAAAGTGGGGGAGACCCAGTACTTC.

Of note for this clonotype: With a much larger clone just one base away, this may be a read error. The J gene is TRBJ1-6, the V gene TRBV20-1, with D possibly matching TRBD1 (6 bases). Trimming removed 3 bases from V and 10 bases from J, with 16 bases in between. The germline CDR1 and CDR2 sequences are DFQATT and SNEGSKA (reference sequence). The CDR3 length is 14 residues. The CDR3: CSASIRGLRSPLHF. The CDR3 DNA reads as TGCAGTGCTAGTATCAGGGGCCTTCGGTCACCCCTCCACTTT.

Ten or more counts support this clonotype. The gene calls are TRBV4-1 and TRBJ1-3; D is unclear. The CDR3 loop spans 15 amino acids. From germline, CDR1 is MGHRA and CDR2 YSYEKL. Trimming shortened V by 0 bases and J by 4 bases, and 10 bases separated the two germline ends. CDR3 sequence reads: CASSQDLGPGNTIYF. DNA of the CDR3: TGCGCCAGCAGCCAAGACCTAGGACCGGGAAACACCATATATTTT.

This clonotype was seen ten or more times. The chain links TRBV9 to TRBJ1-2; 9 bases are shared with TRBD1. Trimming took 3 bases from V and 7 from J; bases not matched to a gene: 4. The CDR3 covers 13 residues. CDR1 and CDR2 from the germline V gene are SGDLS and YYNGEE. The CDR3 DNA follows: TGTGCCAGCAGCGATTTACAGGGGGCTGGCTACACCTTC. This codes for CASSDLQGAGYTF.